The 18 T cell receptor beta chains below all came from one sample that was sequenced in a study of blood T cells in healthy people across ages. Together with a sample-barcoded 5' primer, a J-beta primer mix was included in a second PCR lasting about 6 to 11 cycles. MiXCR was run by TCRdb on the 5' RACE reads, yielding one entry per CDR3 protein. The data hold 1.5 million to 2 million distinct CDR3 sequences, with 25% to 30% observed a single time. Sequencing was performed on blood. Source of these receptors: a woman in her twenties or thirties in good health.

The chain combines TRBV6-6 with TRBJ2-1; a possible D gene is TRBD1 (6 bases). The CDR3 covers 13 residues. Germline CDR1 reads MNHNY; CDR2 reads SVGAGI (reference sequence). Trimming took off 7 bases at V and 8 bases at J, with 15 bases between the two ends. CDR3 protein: CASTRTGNYEQFF. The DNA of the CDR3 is TGTGCCAGCACGCGAACAGGGAACTATGAGCAGTTCTTC.

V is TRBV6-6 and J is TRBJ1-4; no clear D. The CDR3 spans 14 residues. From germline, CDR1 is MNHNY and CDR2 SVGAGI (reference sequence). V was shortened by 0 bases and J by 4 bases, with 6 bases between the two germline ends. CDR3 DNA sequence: TGTGCCAGCAGTTACTCAGTCGATAATGAAAAACTGTTTTTT. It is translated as CASSYSVDNEKLFF.

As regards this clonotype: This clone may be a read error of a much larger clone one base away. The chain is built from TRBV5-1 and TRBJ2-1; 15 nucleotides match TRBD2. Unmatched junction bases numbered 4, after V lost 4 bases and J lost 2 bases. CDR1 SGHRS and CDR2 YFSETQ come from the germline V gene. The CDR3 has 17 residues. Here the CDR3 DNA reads TGCGCCAGCAGCCAGGGACTAGCGGGGGGAACCTACAATGAGCAGTTCTTC. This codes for CASSQGLAGGTYNEQFF. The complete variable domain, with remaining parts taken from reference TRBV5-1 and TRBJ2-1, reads KAGVTQTPRYLIKTRGQQVTLSCSPISGHRSVSWYQQTPGQGLQFLFEYFSETQRNKGNFPGRFSGRQFSNSRSEMNVSTLELGDSALYLCASSQGLAGGTYNEQFFGPGTRLTVL.

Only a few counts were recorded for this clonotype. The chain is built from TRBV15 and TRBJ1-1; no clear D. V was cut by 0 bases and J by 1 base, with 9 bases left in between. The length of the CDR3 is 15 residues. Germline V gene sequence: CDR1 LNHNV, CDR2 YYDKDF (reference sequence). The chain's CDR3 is CATSRDDRPNTEAFF. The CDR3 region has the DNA TGTGCCACCAGCAGAGATGATAGACCGAACACTGAAGCTTTCTTT.

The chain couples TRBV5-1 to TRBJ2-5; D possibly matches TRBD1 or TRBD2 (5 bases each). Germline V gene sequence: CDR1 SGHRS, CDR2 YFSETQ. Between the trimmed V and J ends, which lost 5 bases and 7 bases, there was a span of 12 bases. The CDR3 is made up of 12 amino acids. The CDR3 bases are TGCGCCAGCAGTCGGGACGTGGGGACCCAGTACTTC. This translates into CASSRDVGTQYF.

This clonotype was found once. Here the CDR3 reads CSDRRENTDTQYF. In DNA, the CDR3 is TGCAGTGATCGGCGGGAGAACACAGATACGCAGTATTTT. The chain links TRBV20-1 to TRBJ2-3, with 7 bases lining up with TRBD2. Germline V CDR1 and CDR2: DFQATT, SNEGSKA (reference sequence). This CDR3 is built from 13 residues. V dropped 7 bases and J dropped 2; count of bases not matched to a gene: 6.

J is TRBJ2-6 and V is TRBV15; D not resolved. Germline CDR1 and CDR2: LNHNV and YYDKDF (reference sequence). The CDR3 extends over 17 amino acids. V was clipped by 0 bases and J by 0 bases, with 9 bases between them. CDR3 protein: CATSRDYLGSGANVLTF. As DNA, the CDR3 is TGTGCCACCAGCAGAGATTATTTAGGCTCTGGGGCCAACGTCCTGACTTTC.

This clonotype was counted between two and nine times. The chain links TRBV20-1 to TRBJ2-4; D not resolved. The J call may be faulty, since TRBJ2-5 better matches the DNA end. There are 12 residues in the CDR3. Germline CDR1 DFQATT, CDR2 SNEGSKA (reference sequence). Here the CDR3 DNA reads TGCAGTGCTCTTAGCCACCAAGAGACCCAGTACTTC. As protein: CSALSHQETQYF.

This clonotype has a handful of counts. The CDR3 spells CASSLSGQGRNTEAFF. The DNA for the CDR3 is TGTGCCAGCAGTTTATCGGGACAGGGCCGGAACACTGAAGCTTTCTTT. The V gene is TRBV27, the J gene TRBJ1-1, with TRBD1 matching over 9 bases. This CDR3 is 16 amino acids long. V was pared by 0 bases and J by 1 base, with 3 bases of the junction left unmatched. Germline V gives CDR1 MNHEY, CDR2 SMNVEV (reference sequence).

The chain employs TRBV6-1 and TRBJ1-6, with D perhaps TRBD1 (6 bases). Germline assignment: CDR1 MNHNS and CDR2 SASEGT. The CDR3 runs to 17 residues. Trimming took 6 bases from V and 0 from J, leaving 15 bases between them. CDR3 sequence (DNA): TGTGCCAGCAGGGTTCAGGGGAAGAGCTCCTATAATTCACCCCTCCACTTT. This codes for CASRVQGKSSYNSPLHF.

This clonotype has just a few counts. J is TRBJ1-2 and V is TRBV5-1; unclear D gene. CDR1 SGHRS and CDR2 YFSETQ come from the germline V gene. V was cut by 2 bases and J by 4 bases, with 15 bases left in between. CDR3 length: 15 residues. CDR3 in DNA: TGCGCCAGCAGCTTTCACGGCGAGGGCCCCTATGGCTACACCTTC. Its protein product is CASSFHGEGPYGYTF.

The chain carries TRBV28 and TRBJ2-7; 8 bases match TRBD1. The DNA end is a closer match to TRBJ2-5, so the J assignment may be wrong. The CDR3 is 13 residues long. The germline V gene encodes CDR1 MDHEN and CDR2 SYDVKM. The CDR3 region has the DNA TGTGCCAGCAACTCGGACAGGGTCGAGACCCAGTACTTC. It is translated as CASNSDRVETQYF.

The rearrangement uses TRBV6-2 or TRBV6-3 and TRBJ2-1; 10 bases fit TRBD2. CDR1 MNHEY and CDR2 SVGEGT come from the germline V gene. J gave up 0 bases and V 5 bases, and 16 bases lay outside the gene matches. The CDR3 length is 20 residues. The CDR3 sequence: CASSAPFELAGLRSYNEQFF. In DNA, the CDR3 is TGTGCCAGCAGTGCACCGTTTGAACTAGCGGGACTGCGCTCCTACAATGAGCAGTTCTTC.

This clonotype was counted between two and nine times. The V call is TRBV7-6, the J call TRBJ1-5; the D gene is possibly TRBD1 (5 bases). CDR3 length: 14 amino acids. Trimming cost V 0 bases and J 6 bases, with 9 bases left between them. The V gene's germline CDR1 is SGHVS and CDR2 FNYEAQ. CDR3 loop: CASSLALGVQPQHF. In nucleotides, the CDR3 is TGTGCCAGCAGCTTAGCGCTAGGGGTTCAGCCCCAGCATTTT.

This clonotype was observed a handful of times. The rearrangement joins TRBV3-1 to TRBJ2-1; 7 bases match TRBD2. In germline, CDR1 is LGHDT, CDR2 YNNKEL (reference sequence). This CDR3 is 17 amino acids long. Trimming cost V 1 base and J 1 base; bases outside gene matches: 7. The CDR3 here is CASSQVLSGVSYNEQFF. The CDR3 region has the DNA TGTGCCAGCAGCCAAGTTCTGAGCGGGGTTTCCTACAATGAGCAGTTCTTC.

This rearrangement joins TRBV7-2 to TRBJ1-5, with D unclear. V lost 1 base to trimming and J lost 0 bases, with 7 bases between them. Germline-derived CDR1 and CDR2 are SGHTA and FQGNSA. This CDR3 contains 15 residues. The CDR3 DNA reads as TGTGCCAGCAGCTTAGGGGTTAGTAGCAATCAGCCCCAGCATTTT. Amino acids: CASSLGVSSNQPQHF.

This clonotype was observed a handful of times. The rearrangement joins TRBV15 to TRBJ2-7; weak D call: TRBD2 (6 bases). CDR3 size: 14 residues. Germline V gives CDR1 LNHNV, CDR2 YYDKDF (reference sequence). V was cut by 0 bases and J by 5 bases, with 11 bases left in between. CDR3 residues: CATSRDRRGHEQYF. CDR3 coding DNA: TGTGCCACCAGCAGAGATAGGCGGGGCCACGAGCAGTACTTC. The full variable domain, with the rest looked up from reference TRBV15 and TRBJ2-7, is DAMVIQNPRYQVTQFGKPVTLSCSQTLNHNVMYWYQQKSSQAPKLLFHYYDKDFNNEADTPDNFQSRRPNTSFCFLDIRSPGLGDTAMYLCATSRDRRGHEQYFGPGTRLTVT.

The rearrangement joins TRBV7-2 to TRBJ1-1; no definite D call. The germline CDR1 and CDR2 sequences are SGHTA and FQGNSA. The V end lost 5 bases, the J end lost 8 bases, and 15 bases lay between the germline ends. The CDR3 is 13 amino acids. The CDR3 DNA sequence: TGTGCCAGCAGCGCGTGGAACGGGGAAGAAGCTTTCTTT. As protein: CASSAWNGEEAFF.